The sequence of this T cell receptor (beta chain) was determined in a study of Tregs in tolerant kidney transplant recipients. General study findings and limits: Findings come from small patient numbers and require larger validation. This study did not directly address biological reproducibility. Activated donor B cell expansion appeared to reveal the most relevant donor-specific TCRbeta repertoire.

Unstimulated Tregs (CD4+CD25+CD127-) and CD4+CD25- non-Tregs were sorted from PBMCs. CDR3 length: 13 residues. Deletions cut 10 bases from V and 3 bases from J, with 16 bases between. In the case of this clone: What it recognizes is unknown.

Sequencing used immunoSEQ multiplex PCR; TCRdb keeps in-frame clones, though not all of them. The data show about 83,000 clones, roughly 98% seen once. The TCR was taken from a human donor who received a combined kidney and bone marrow transplant. The J gene is TRBJ2-7, the V gene TRBV6-7, with D uncertain. TRBV6-7 is noted as an ORF with a role that remains uncertain. Source: CD4+ T cells from blood, taken before the transplant. Here the CDR3 DNA reads TGTGCCATCAACCCCCGGTCGTTCTACGAGCAGTACTTC. Amino acids: CAINPRSFYEQYF.